Listed below are T cell receptor beta chains from one sample, sequenced in a study of blood T cell repertoires in COVID-19. Sequencing was performed with immunoSEQ multiplex PCR; in TCRdb, only in-frame clones are kept and a portion is missing. The table lists about 52,000 clones, less than 90% of them singletons. Material: peripheral blood. These receptors originate from a human donor with active COVID-19. The donor label of this sample is uncertain. Both conserved end residues are part of each CDR3. D genes are given only for firm matches. Size is stated for part of the rows, as once, few or many counts, or as a class when the clone is expanded.

V gene: TRBV5-1; clone size: NA; J gene: TRBJ1-1; D gene: NA; CDR3 protein: CASSLDSGKNTEAFF; CDR3 DNA: TGCGCCAGCAGCTTGGATTCAGGAAAGAACACTGAAGCTTTCTTT
V gene: TRBV6-5; clone size: NA; J gene: TRBJ1-1; D gene: TRBD1; CDR3 protein: CASPMGTAVAFF; CDR3 DNA: TGTGCCAGCCCCATGGGGACAGCAGTGGCTTTCTTT
V gene: TRBV28; clone size: NA; J gene: TRBJ2-7; D gene: TRBD2; CDR3 protein: CASNEGGSSYEQYF; CDR3 DNA: TGTGCCAGCAACGAGGGCGGGAGTTCCTACGAGCAGTACTTC
V gene: TRBV5-6; clone size: NA; J gene: TRBJ1-3; D gene: NA; CDR3 protein: CASSLGLTINTIYF; CDR3 DNA: TGTGCCAGCAGCTTGGGACTTACCATAAACACCATATATTTT
V gene: TRBV11-3; clone size: once; J gene: TRBJ1-2; D gene: NA; CDR3 protein: CASSLLPYHVYGYTF; CDR3 DNA: TGTGCCAGCAGCCTACTACCTTATCACGTCTATGGCTACACCTTC
V gene: TRBV5-1; clone size: NA; J gene: TRBJ1-6; D gene: NA; CDR3 protein: CASSLEAGNSPLHF; CDR3 DNA: TGCGCCAGCAGCTTGGAGGCGGGGAATTCACCCCTCCACTTT
V gene: TRBV7-2; clone size: NA; J gene: TRBJ1-5; D gene: NA; CDR3 protein: CASSLEGYSNQPQHF; CDR3 DNA: TGTGCCAGCAGCTTGGAGGGATATAGCAATCAGCCCCAGCATTTT
V gene: TRBV10-1; clone size: NA; J gene: TRBJ1-5; D gene: TRBD1; CDR3 protein: CASSDGLGTGNTSQPQHF; CDR3 DNA: TGCGCCAGCAGTGATGGTCTCGGGACAGGGAATACGAGTCAGCCCCAGCATTTT
V gene: TRBV13; clone size: NA; J gene: TRBJ1-6; D gene: TRBD1; CDR3 protein: CASSLGGQGENSPLHF; CDR3 DNA: TGTGCCAGCAGCTTAGGAGGACAGGGGGAAAATTCACCCCTCCACTTT
V gene: TRBV7-3; clone size: NA; J gene: TRBJ2-2; D gene: TRBD2; CDR3 protein: CASGSGRASTGELFF; CDR3 DNA: TGTGCCAGCGGATCGGGGAGGGCCTCCACCGGGGAGCTGTTTTTT
V gene: TRBV5-1; clone size: NA; J gene: TRBJ2-3; D gene: NA; CDR3 protein: CASSLGSTAITDTQYF; CDR3 DNA: TGCGCCAGCAGCTTAGGTTCGACAGCAATCACAGATACGCAGTATTTT
V gene: TRBV25-1; clone size: NA; J gene: TRBJ1-1; D gene: TRBD1; CDR3 protein: CASRITGTGRSEAFF; CDR3 DNA: TGTGCCAGCAGAATAACTGGGACAGGGAGAAGTGAAGCTTTCTTT
V gene: TRBV29-1; clone size: NA; J gene: TRBJ1-1; D gene: NA; CDR3 protein: CSVGGRGRWTEAFF; CDR3 DNA: TGCAGCGTCGGGGGAAGAGGTAGATGGACTGAAGCTTTCTTT
V gene: TRBV3-1/TRBV3-2; clone size: NA; J gene: TRBJ2-7; D gene: TRBD1; CDR3 protein: CASSREMGQKSYEQYF; CDR3 DNA: TGTGCCAGCAGCCGAGAGATGGGACAGAAGAGCTACGAGCAGTACTTC
V gene: TRBV25-1; clone size: few; J gene: TRBJ2-1; D gene: TRBD2; CDR3 protein: CASSSTSGGSYNEQFF; CDR3 DNA: TGTGCCAGCAGTTCCACTAGCGGGGGGTCCTACAATGAGCAGTTCTTC